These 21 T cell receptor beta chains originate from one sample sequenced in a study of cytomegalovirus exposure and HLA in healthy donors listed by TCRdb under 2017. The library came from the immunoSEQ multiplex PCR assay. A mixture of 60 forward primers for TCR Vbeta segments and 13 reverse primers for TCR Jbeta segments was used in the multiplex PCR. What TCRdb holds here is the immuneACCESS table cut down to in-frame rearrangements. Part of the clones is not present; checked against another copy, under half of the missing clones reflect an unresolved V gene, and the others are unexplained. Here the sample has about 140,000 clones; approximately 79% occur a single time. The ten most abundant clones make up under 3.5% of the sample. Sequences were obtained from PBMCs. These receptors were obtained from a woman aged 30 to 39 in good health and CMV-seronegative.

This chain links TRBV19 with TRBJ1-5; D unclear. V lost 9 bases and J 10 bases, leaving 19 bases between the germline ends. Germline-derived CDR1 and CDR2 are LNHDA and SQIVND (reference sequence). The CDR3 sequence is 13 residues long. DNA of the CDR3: TGTGCCAGCAAGACATCGGGGAGCGAACCCCAGCATTTT. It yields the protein CASKTSGSEPQHF.

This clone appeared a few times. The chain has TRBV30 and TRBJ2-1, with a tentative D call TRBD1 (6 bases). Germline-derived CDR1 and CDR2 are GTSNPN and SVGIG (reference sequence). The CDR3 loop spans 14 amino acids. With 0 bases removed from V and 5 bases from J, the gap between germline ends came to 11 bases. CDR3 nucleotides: TGTGCCTGGAGTGTACTGAACAGGGACAATGAGCAGTTCTTC. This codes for CAWSVLNRDNEQFF.

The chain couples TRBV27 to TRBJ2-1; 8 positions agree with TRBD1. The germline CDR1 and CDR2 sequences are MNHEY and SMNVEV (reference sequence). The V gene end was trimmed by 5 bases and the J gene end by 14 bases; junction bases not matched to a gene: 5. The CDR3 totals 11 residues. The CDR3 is CASSPGQGEFF. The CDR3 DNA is TGTGCCAGCAGTCCAGGACAGGGCGAGTTCTTC.

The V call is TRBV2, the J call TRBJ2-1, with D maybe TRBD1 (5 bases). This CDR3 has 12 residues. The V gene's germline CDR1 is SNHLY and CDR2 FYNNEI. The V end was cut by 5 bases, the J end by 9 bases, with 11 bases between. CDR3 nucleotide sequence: TGTGCCAGCAGTTCCGAAGGGGTTGAGCAGTTCTTC. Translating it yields CASSSEGVEQFF.

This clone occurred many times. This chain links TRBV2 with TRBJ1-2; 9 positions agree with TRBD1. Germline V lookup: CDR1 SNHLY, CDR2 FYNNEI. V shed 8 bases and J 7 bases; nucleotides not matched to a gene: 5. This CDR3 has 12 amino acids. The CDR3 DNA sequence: TGTGCCAGCGGGACAGGGAGCTCTGGCTACACCTTC. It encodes CASGTGSSGYTF.

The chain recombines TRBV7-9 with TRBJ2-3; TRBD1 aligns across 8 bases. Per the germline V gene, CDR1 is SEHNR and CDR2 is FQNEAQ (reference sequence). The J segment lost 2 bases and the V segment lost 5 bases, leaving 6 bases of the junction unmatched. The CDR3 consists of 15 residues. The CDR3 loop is CASSTWTGITDTQYF. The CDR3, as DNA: TGTGCCAGCAGCACTTGGACAGGGATCACAGATACGCAGTATTTT.

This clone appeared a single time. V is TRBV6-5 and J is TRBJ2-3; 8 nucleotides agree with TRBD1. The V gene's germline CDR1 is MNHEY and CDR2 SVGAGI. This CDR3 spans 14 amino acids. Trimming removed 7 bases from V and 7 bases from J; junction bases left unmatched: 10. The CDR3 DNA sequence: TGTGCCAGCACCAAGCTTCAGGGGGCAAATACGCAGTATTTT. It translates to CASTKLQGANTQYF.

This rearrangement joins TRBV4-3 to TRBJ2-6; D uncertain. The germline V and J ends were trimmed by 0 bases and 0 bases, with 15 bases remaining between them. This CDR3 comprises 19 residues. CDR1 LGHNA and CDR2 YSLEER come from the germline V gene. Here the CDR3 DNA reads TGCGCCAGCAGCCAAGATCTCGACGGGTTATACTCTGGGGCCAACGTCCTGACTTTC. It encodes CASSQDLDGLYSGANVLTF.

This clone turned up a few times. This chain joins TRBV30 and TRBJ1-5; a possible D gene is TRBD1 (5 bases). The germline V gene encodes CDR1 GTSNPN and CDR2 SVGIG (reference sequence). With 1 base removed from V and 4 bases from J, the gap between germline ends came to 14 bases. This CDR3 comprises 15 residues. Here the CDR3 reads CAWSAYDSQNQPQHF. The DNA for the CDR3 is TGTGCCTGGAGTGCATACGACAGCCAAAATCAGCCCCAGCATTTT.

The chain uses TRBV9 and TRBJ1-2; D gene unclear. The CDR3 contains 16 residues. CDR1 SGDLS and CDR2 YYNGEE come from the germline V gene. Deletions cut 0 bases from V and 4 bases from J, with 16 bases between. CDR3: CASSVDESGTAYGYTF. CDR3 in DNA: TGTGCCAGCAGCGTAGACGAGTCAGGAACCGCCTATGGCTACACCTTC.

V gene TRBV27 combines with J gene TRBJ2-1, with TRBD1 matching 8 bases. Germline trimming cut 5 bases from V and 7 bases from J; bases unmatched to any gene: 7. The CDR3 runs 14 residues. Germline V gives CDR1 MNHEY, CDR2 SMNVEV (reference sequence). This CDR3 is CASSPRTGRNEQFF. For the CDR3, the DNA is TGTGCCAGCAGTCCCAGGACAGGGAGGAATGAGCAGTTCTTC.

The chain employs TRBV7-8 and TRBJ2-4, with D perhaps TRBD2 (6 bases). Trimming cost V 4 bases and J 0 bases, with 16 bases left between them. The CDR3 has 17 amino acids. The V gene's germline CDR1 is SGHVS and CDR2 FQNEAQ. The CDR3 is CASSSKWGTLAKNIQYF. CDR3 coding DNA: TGTGCCAGCAGCTCCAAATGGGGGACTTTAGCCAAAAACATTCAGTACTTC.

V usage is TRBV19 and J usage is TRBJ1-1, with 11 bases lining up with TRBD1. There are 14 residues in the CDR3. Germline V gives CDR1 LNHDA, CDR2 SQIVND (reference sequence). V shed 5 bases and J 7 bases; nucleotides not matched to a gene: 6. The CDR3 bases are TGTGCCAGTAGTGTCACCGGGACAGGGGGTGAAGCTTTCTTT. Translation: CASSVTGTGGEAFF.

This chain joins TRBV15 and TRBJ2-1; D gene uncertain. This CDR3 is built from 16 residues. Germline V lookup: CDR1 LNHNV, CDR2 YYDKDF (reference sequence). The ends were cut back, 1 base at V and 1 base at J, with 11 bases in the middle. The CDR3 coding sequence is TGTGCCACCAGCAGAGTTGCGCGGAGTTCCTACAATGAGCAGTTCTTC. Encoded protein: CATSRVARSSYNEQFF.

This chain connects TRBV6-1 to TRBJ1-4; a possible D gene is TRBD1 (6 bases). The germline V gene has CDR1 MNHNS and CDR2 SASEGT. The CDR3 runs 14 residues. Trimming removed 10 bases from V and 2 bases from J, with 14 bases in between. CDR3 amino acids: CATAEGGTNEKLFF. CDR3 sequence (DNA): TGTGCCACCGCAGAGGGGGGGACTAATGAAAAACTGTTTTTT.

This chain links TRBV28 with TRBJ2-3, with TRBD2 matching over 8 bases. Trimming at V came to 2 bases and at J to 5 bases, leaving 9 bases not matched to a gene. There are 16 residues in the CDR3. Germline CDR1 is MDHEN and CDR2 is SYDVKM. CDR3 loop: CASSLRSAGVLDTQYF. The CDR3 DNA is TGTGCCAGCAGTTTACGGTCAGCGGGAGTGTTAGATACGCAGTATTTT.

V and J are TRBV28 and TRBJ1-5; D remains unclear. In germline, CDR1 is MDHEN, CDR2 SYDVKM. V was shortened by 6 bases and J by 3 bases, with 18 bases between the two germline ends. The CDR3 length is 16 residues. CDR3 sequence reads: CASRPTRDFYNQPQHF. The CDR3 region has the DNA TGTGCCAGCAGACCTACCCGGGATTTTTACAATCAGCCCCAGCATTTT.

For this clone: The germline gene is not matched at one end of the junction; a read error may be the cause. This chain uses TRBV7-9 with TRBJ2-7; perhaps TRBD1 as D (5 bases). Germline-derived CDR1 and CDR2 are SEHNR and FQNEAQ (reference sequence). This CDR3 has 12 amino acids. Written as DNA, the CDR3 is TGTTCCAGCCAGGACAAAACCTACGAGCAGTACTTC. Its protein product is CSSQDKTYEQYF.

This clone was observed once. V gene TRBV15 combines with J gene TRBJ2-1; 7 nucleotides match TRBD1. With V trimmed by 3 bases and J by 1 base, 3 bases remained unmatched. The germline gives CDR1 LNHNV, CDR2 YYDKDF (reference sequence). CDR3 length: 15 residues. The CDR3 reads CATSRDRRSYNEQFF. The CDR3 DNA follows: TGTGCCACCAGCAGGGACAGGAGATCCTACAATGAGCAGTTCTTC.

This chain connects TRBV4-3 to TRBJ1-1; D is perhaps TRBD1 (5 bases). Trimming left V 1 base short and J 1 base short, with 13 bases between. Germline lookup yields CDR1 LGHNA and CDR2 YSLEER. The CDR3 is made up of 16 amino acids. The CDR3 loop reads CASSQGVDTGNTEAFF. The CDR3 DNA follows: TGCGCCAGCAGCCAAGGGGTGGACACAGGGAACACTGAAGCTTTCTTT.

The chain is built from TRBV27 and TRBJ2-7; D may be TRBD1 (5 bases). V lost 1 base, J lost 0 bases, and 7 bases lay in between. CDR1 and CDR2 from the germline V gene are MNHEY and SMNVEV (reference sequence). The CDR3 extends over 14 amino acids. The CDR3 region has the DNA TGTGCCAGCAGTTTATGGGGCAACTCCTACGAGCAGTACTTC. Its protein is CASSLWGNSYEQYF.